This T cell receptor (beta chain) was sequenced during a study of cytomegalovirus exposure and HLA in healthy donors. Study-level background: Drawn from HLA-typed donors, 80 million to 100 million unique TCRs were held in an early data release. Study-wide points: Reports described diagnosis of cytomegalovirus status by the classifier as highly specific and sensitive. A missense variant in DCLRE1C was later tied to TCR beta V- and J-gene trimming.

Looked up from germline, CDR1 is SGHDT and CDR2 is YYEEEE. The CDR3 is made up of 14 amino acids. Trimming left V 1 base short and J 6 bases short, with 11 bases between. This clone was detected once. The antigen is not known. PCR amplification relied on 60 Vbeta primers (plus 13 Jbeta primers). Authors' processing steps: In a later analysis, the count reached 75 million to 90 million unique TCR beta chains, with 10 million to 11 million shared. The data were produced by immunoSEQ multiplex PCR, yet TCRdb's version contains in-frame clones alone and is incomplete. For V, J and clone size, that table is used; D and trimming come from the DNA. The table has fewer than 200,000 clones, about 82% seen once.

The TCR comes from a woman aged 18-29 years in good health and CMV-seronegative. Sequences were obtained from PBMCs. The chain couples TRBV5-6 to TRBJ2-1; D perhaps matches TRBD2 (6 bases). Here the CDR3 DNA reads TGTGCCAGCAGCTTGCCAGCGGGCGTCAATGAGCAGTTCTTC. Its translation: CASSLPAGVNEQFF. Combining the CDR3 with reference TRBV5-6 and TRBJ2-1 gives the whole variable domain DAGVTQSPTHLIKTRGQQVTLRCSPKSGHDTVSWYQQALGQGPQFIFQYYEEEERQRGNFPDRFSGHQFPNYSSELNVNALLLGDSALYLCASSLPAGVNEQFFGPGTRLTVL.